Below, 3 T cell receptor beta chains from the same sample are listed, as sequenced in a study of radiotherapy plus CTLA-4 blockade in lung cancer. Produced via immunoSEQ multiplex PCR; TCRdb's table is partial and in-frame only. Of tens of thousands of clones in the sample, roughly 88% were seen once. Sequenced material: peripheral blood, taken from a patient treated with radiotherapy plus ipilimumab. These receptors originate from a human donor with non-small cell lung cancer whose response to radiotherapy plus ipilimumab could not be evaluated.

The rearrangement joins TRBV21-1 to TRBJ1-4; no DNA check was done on the table's D call, TRBD1. TRBV21-1 is flagged as a pseudogene. The CDR3 covers 18 residues. In nucleotides, the CDR3 is TGTGCCAGCAGCAAAGGGACAGGCCTTATGGGGGCTAATGAAAAACTGTTTTTT. Its translation: CASSKGTGLMGANEKLFF.

This clone has more than one count but fewer than ten. The chain carries TRBV5-4 and TRBJ2-5, with TRBD2 as a possible D gene (5 bases). Trimming cost V 0 bases and J 6 bases, with 12 bases left between them. The V gene's germline CDR1 is SGHNT and CDR2 YYREEE (reference sequence). The CDR3 covers 14 residues. CDR3 residues: CASSLDRTRQTQYF. The CDR3 DNA follows: TGTGCCAGCAGCTTGGACAGAACTAGGCAGACCCAGTACTTC.

V gene TRBV19 combines with J gene TRBJ2-2; TRBD2 matches 7 bases. CDR1 and CDR2 (germline): LNHDA, SQIVND (reference sequence). J was trimmed by 3 bases and V by 6 bases; bases with no gene match: 10. The CDR3 sequence is 16 residues long. In DNA, the CDR3 is TGTGCCAGTAGCCCACAGCGGGAAGGGGACACCGGGGAGCTGTTTTTT. It translates to CASSPQREGDTGELFF. Variable domain in full (rest from reference TRBV19 and TRBJ2-2): DGGITQSPKYLFRKEGQNVTLSCEQNLNHDAMYWYRQDPGQGLRLIYYSQIVNDFQKGDIAEGYSVSREKKESFPLTVTSAQKNPTAFYLCASSPQREGDTGELFFGEGSRLTVL.